The 30 T cell receptor beta chains below all came from one sample that was sequenced in a study of siplizumab effects on memory and regulatory T cells. TCRdb's table, derived via immunoSEQ multiplex PCR, lists solely in-frame clones and lacks some. The sample contains tens of thousands of clones, 75% to 95% of which appear only once. Input material: CD8+ T cells sorted from blood. The origin of the receptors is a human donor in good health.

This clone was found once. This rearrangement joins TRBV7-2 to TRBJ2-7; D is undetermined. The CDR3 is 12 amino acids. Germline assignment: CDR1 SGHTA and CDR2 FQGNSA. V lost 5 bases and J lost 0, with 5 bases in between. In DNA form, the CDR3 reads TGTGCCAGCAGCCAGAGCTCCTACGAGCAGTACTTC. Protein product: CASSQSSYEQYF.

The genes are TRBV6-5 and TRBJ1-2; a possible D gene is TRBD1 (6 bases). There are 14 residues in the CDR3. V shed 6 bases and J shed 6 bases, with 17 bases lying between them. From germline, CDR1 is MNHEY and CDR2 SVGAGI. In nucleotides, the CDR3 is TGTGCCAGCAGCAGCCTTAGGGGGGCCCATGGCTACACCTTC. The encoded protein is CASSSLRGAHGYTF.

The chain joins TRBV19 to TRBJ1-1; no firm D call. The length of the CDR3 is 11 residues. Germline values: CDR1 LNHDA, CDR2 SQIVND (reference sequence). Trimming took 6 bases from V and 4 from J, leaving 6 bases between them. The CDR3 sequence: CASSLGTEAFF. For the CDR3, the DNA is TGTGCCAGTAGCCTGGGCACTGAAGCTTTCTTT.

V is TRBV15 and J is TRBJ1-5, with TRBD1 identical over 9 bases. The germline V gene has CDR1 LNHNV and CDR2 YYDKDF (reference sequence). The CDR3 is made up of 15 amino acids. The V gene end was trimmed by 6 bases and the J gene end by 2 bases; junction bases not matched to a gene: 5. The CDR3, as DNA: TGTGCCACCAGTAAGGACAGGGGAGGCAATCAGCCCCAGCATTTT. This translates into CATSKDRGGNQPQHF.

V gene TRBV14 combines with J gene TRBJ2-6; D possibly corresponds to TRBD1 (6 bases). The V end was cut by 5 bases, the J end by 1 base, with 15 bases between. CDR1 is SGHDN and CDR2 is FVKESK in the germline V gene. This CDR3 has 17 residues. CDR3 amino acids: CASSTSGTYSGANVLTF. In nucleotides, the CDR3 is TGTGCCAGCAGCACATCCGGGACATATTCTGGGGCCAACGTCCTGACTTTC.

The V and J genes are TRBV9 and TRBJ2-1; 14 nucleotides agree with TRBD2. V shed 2 bases and J 0 bases; nucleotides not matched to a gene: 7. In germline, CDR1 is SGDLS, CDR2 YYNGEE. The CDR3 consists of 19 residues. The CDR3 DNA is TGTGCCAGCAGCGTCCGACTAGCGGGGGGGCACGGCTCCTACAATGAGCAGTTCTTC. It specifies CASSVRLAGGHGSYNEQFF.

This chain uses TRBV15 with TRBJ2-7; D call uncertain. V was shortened by 5 bases and J by 0 bases, with 11 bases between the two germline ends. This CDR3 has 14 residues. Germline V gene sequence: CDR1 LNHNV, CDR2 YYDKDF (reference sequence). The CDR3 bases are TGTGCCACCAGCGGGCCAAGGAGCTCCTACGAGCAGTACTTC. The encoded protein is CATSGPRSSYEQYF. The full variable domain, with the rest looked up from reference TRBV15 and TRBJ2-7, is DAMVIQNPRYQVTQFGKPVTLSCSQTLNHNVMYWYQQKSSQAPKLLFHYYDKDFNNEADTPDNFQSRRPNTSFCFLDIRSPGLGDTAMYLCATSGPRSSYEQYFGPGTRLTVT.

The rearrangement joins TRBV6-5 to TRBJ2-1; 7 positions match TRBD1. Trimming removed 4 bases from V and 4 bases from J; junction bases left unmatched: 1. CDR3 length: 13 amino acids. Germline lookup yields CDR1 MNHEY and CDR2 SVGAGI. CDR3 protein: CASSLGQYNEQFF. CDR3 nucleotides: TGTGCCAGCAGTTTGGGACAGTACAATGAGCAGTTCTTC.

The chain is built from TRBV10-3 and TRBJ2-7; 8 bases map to TRBD1. This CDR3 comprises 14 residues. Trimming at V came to 3 bases and at J to 1 base, leaving 2 bases not matched to a gene. Germline loops: CDR1 ENHRY, CDR2 SYGVKD. The CDR3: CAISDDRGSYEQYF. In nucleotides, the CDR3 is TGTGCCATCAGTGACGACAGGGGTTCCTACGAGCAGTACTTC.

V and J are TRBV4-1 and TRBJ2-7; 9 nucleotides line up with TRBD1. Germline CDR1 and CDR2: MGHRA and YSYEKL. With V trimmed by 6 bases and J by 1 base, 16 bases remained unmatched. This CDR3 is 18 amino acids long. CDR3 bases: TGCGCCAGCAGAGAAAGACAGGGGGAGGTTTCGGGATCCTACGAGCAGTACTTC. It translates to CASRERQGEVSGSYEQYF.

The rearrangement uses TRBV4-1 and TRBJ2-5, with 7 bases matching TRBD1. V lost 1 base, J lost 1 base, and 9 bases stayed unmatched. Germline CDR1 MGHRA, CDR2 YSYEKL. This CDR3 spans 17 amino acids. This CDR3 reads CASSQALGQTGQETQYF. CDR3 DNA: TGCGCCAGCAGCCAAGCCCTGGGACAGACTGGCCAAGAGACCCAGTACTTC.

The V and J genes are TRBV5-1 and TRBJ2-7, with D perhaps TRBD2 (7 bases). Germline assignment: CDR1 SGHRS and CDR2 YFSETQ. This CDR3 is built from 15 residues. V was cut by 2 bases and J by 2 bases, with 14 bases left in between. CDR3 coding DNA: TGCGCCAGCAGCTTTACCGGGGGGCCCACCTACGAGCAGTACTTC. This codes for CASSFTGGPTYEQYF.

The rearrangement links TRBV6-4 to TRBJ2-1; TRBD2 matches at 9 bases. This CDR3 has 16 amino acids. V lost 4 bases, J lost 6 bases, and 10 bases stayed unmatched. Looked up from germline, CDR1 is MRHNA and CDR2 is SNTAGT. The CDR3 loop is CASSVRLAALRNEQFF. CDR3 nucleotide sequence: TGTGCCAGCAGTGTCCGACTAGCGGCTTTGCGCAATGAGCAGTTCTTC.

The chain links TRBV6-6 to TRBJ1-2, with a possible D match to TRBD1 (6 bases). Per the germline V gene, CDR1 is MNHNY and CDR2 is SVGAGI (reference sequence). Trimming stripped 0 bases from V and 4 bases from J, with 12 bases between. The CDR3 has 15 amino acids. CDR3 sequence (DNA): TGTGCCAGCAGTTACTCTCCAGGGGATAGCTATGGCTACACCTTC. Its translation: CASSYSPGDSYGYTF.

The DNA of the CDR3 is TGTGCCAGCAGCTTAGGAGGCTCTGGAAACACCATATATTTT. Protein product: CASSLGGSGNTIYF. V is TRBV7-8 and J is TRBJ1-3; D unclear. Germline assignment: CDR1 SGHVS and CDR2 FQNEAQ. Trimming left V 1 base short and J 0 bases short, with 4 bases between. The length of the CDR3 is 14 residues. Full variable domain (outside the CDR3, taken from reference TRBV7-8 and TRBJ1-3): GAGVSQSPRYKVAKRGQDVALRCDPISGHVSLFWYQQALGQGPEFLTYFQNEAQLDKSGLPSDRFFAERPEGSVSTLKIQRTQQEDSAVYLCASSLGGSGNTIYFGEGSWLTVV.

The rearrangement joins TRBV14 to TRBJ1-6, with D possibly TRBD1 on 6 matching bases. The ends were cut back, 5 bases at V and 0 bases at J, with 14 bases in the middle. The CDR3 length is 17 residues. The germline V gene encodes CDR1 SGHDN and CDR2 FVKESK. Written as DNA, the CDR3 is TGTGCCAGCAGCACACGGACAGAGAGCTCCTATAATTCACCCCTCCACTTT. The encoded protein is CASSTRTESSYNSPLHF.

About this clone itself: Other DNA sequences in the sample encode the same CDR3. The chain combines TRBV19 with TRBJ1-5; D is unresolved. Germline V CDR1 and CDR2: LNHDA, SQIVND (reference sequence). V was trimmed by 3 bases and J by 2 bases, leaving 2 bases between them. This CDR3 region has 12 residues. CDR3 residues: CASSIGNQPQHF. The CDR3, as DNA: TGTGCCAGTAGTATCGGCAATCAGCCCCAGCATTTT.

The chain employs TRBV7-7 and TRBJ2-1, with 8 bases matching TRBD2. J gave up 7 bases and V 3 bases, and 2 bases lay outside the gene matches. The CDR3 is 13 residues long. The germline V gene encodes CDR1 SSHAT and CDR2 FNYEAQ (reference sequence). DNA of the CDR3: TGTGCCAGCAGCTTCGGGGGGGCGAATGAGCAGTTCTTC. Protein sequence: CASSFGGANEQFF.

This clone was counted a single time. The chain links TRBV11-2 to TRBJ1-1; the match to TRBD1 covers 7 bases. The CDR3 runs 15 residues. Looked up from germline, CDR1 is SGHAT and CDR2 is FQNNGV. The V and J ends lost 5 bases and 0 bases, in that order; junction bases with no gene match: 6. CDR3 amino acids: CASSRRQGMNTEAFF. In DNA form, the CDR3 reads TGTGCCAGCAGCCGCCGACAGGGAATGAACACTGAAGCTTTCTTT.

This clone occurred a few times. The gene calls are TRBV4-2 and TRBJ2-7, with D unresolved. Germline values: CDR1 LGHNA, CDR2 YNFKEQ. The V end lost 0 bases, the J end lost 1 base, and 10 bases lay between the germline ends. This CDR3 is 15 amino acids long. Here the CDR3 DNA reads TGTGCCAGCAGCCAAGAGGGGAAGACTTCCTACGAGCAGTACTTC. Protein: CASSQEGKTSYEQYF.

This rearrangement joins TRBV7-9 to TRBJ2-1; D is unresolved. The germline CDR1 and CDR2 sequences are SEHNR and FQNEAQ (reference sequence). V was trimmed by 3 bases and J by 1 base, leaving 4 bases between them. This CDR3 spans 13 amino acids. The CDR3 region is CASSFSSYNEQFF. In DNA form, the CDR3 reads TGTGCCAGCAGCTTCTCGTCCTACAATGAGCAGTTCTTC.

This chain connects TRBV6-6 to TRBJ1-5, with TRBD1 identical over 7 bases. The germline CDR1 and CDR2 sequences are MNHNY and SVGAGI (reference sequence). The CDR3 extends over 14 amino acids. After removal of 2 bases from V and 6 bases from J, the junction contained 4 bases not matched to a gene. In nucleotides, the CDR3 is TGTGCCAGCAGTTACGGAGGGGGCGGTCAGCCCCAGCATTTT. It is translated as CASSYGGGGQPQHF.

J is TRBJ1-1 and V is TRBV5-6; D not resolved. Germline CDR1 is SGHDT and CDR2 is YYEEEE. CDR3 length equals 15 residues. The ends were cut back, 2 bases at V and 4 bases at J, with 15 bases in the middle. CDR3 sequence (DNA): TGTGCCAGCAGCTTTTCTCCAATCGGCGGCACTGAAGCTTTCTTT. It yields the protein CASSFSPIGGTEAFF.

V usage is TRBV27 and J usage is TRBJ1-5; a weak D match, TRBD1 (5 bases). Germline CDR1 is MNHEY and CDR2 is SMNVEV (reference sequence). The CDR3 is 14 residues long. V was clipped by 6 bases and J by 5 bases, with 14 bases between them. The CDR3 protein is CASSPVEGYQPQHF. The CDR3 DNA sequence: TGTGCCAGCAGCCCCGTCGAGGGGTATCAGCCCCAGCATTTT.

This clone appeared once. The genes are TRBV6-5 and TRBJ1-1; D gene uncertain. The CDR3 is 15 amino acids. CDR1 MNHEY and CDR2 SVGAGI come from the germline V gene. The V end lost 7 bases, the J end lost 1 base, and 16 bases lay between the germline ends. The CDR3: CASTSVFTANTEAFF. CDR3 nucleotides: TGTGCCAGCACCTCTGTTTTCACGGCGAACACTGAAGCTTTCTTT.

The chain couples TRBV19 to TRBJ1-5, with TRBD1 as a possible D gene (5 bases). The CDR3 length is 15 residues. V lost 5 bases to trimming and J lost 2 bases, with 13 bases between them. Germline CDR1 LNHDA, CDR2 SQIVND (reference sequence). The CDR3 nucleotides are TGTGCCAGTAGTCTCTTTTGGGGCGGCAATCAGCCCCAGCATTTT. Translating it yields CASSLFWGGNQPQHF. Complete variable domain (other parts from reference TRBV19 and TRBJ1-5): DGGITQSPKYLFRKEGQNVTLSCEQNLNHDAMYWYRQDPGQGLRLIYYSQIVNDFQKGDIAEGYSVSREKKESFPLTVTSAQKNPTAFYLCASSLFWGGNQPQHFGDGTRLSIL.

The chain is built from TRBV6-5 and TRBJ2-7; 8 nucleotides agree with TRBD1. After removal of 7 bases from V and 7 bases from J, the junction contained 6 bases not matched to a gene. The germline gives CDR1 MNHEY, CDR2 SVGAGI. This CDR3 region has 12 residues. The CDR3 sequence: CASTTTGGEQYF. The DNA for the CDR3 is TGTGCCAGCACCACAACAGGGGGGGAGCAGTACTTC.

The rearrangement joins TRBV30 to TRBJ1-5, with D hard to call. Trimming removed 5 bases from V and 0 bases from J, with 8 bases in between. The CDR3 runs 13 residues. CDR1 and CDR2 from the germline V gene are GTSNPN and SVGIG (reference sequence). The CDR3 bases are TGTGCCTGGGGTTACCTTAGCAATCAGCCCCAGCATTTT. This codes for CAWGYLSNQPQHF.

J is TRBJ2-2 and V is TRBV5-4; D unresolved. The V gene lost 4 bases and the J gene lost 7 bases, with 11 bases spanning the gap. Germline CDR1 reads SGHNT; CDR2 reads YYREEE (reference sequence). The CDR3 length is 13 residues. The CDR3 reads CASSVLLGGELFF. The CDR3 DNA follows: TGTGCCAGCAGCGTCCTATTAGGCGGGGAGCTGTTTTTT. Based on the CDR3 plus reference TRBV5-4 and TRBJ2-2, the full variable domain is ETGVTQSPTHLIKTRGQQVTLRCSSQSGHNTVSWYQQALGQGPQFIFQYYREEENGRGNFPPRFSGLQFPNYSSELNVNALELDDSALYLCASSVLLGGELFFGEGSRLTVL.

This sequence joins TRBV7-9 and TRBJ1-2; maybe TRBD1 (5 bases). The CDR3 has 14 residues. The germline CDR1 and CDR2 sequences are SEHNR and FQNEAQ (reference sequence). V gave up 3 bases and J gave up 4 bases, with 12 bases separating them. Here the CDR3 DNA reads TGTGCCAGCAGCTTGGAGGGGAATCTCTATGGCTACACCTTC. Protein sequence: CASSLEGNLYGYTF.